This T cell receptor beta chain is drawn from a study of radiation and T cells in renal cell carcinoma. This clone was counted once. As to time point: blood 4 weeks post-SBRT, at nephrectomy. The treatment here: 15 Gy SBRT to primary tumor, nephrectomy 4 weeks later. Nephrectomy followed 15 Gy stereotactic body radiation by 4 weeks. The data were produced by immunoSEQ multiplex PCR, yet TCRdb's version contains in-frame clones alone and is incomplete. The sample includes 150,000 to 200,000 clones, around 89% of them seen just once. This CDR3 contains 14 residues. The ends were cut back, 1 base at V and 1 base at J, with 7 bases in the middle. Germline values: CDR1 SGHTA, CDR2 FQGTGA.

This sequence was found in a woman aged 50 to 65 with renal cell carcinoma. Sequences were derived from blood, sampled from a patient whose treatment included radiotherapy and nephrectomy. V is TRBV7-3 and J is TRBJ1-2; tentative D call: TRBD1 (6 bases). The CDR3 sequence is CASSLNRVNYGYTF. The CDR3 coding sequence is TGTGCCAGCAGCTTAAACAGGGTTAACTATGGCTACACCTTC.